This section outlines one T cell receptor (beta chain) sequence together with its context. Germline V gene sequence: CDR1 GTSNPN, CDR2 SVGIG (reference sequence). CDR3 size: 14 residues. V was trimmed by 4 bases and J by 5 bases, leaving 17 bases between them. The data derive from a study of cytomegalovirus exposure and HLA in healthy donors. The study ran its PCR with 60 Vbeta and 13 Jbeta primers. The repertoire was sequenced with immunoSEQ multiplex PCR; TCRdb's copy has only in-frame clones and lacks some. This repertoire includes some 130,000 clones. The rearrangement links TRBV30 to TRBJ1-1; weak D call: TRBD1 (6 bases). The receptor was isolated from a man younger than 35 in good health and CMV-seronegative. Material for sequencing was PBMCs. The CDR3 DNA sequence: TGTGCCTGGATATCAGGGGTCTGGGGGACTGAAGCTTTCTTT. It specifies CAWISGVWGTEAFF.